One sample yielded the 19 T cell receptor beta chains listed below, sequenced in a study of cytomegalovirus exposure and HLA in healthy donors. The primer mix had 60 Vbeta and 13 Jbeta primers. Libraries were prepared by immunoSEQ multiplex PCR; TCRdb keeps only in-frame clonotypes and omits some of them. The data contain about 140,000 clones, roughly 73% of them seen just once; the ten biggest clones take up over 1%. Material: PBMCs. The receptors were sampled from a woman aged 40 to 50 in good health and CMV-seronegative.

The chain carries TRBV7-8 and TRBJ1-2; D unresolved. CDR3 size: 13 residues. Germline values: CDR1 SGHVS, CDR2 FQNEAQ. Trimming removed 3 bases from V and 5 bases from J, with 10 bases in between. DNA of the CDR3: TGTGCCAGCAGCTTGAACACAGAATATGGCTACACCTTC. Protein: CASSLNTEYGYTF.

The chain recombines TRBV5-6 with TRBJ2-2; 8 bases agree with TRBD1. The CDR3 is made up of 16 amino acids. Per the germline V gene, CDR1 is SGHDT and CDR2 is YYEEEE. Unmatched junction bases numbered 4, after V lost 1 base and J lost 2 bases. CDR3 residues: CASSLIGQGNTGELFF. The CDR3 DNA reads TGTGCCAGCAGCTTGATAGGACAGGGTAACACCGGGGAGCTGTTTTTT.

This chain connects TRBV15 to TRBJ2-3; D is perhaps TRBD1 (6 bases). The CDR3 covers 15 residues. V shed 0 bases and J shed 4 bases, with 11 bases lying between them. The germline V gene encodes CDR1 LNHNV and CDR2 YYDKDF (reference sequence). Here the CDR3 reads CATSREVGAADTQYF. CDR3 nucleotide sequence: TGTGCCACCAGCAGAGAAGTGGGGGCTGCAGATACGCAGTATTTT.

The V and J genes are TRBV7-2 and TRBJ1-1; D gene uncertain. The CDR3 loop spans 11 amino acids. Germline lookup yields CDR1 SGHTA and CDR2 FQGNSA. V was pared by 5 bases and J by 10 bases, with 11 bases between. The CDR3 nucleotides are TGTGCCAGCAGCCTCCCCAGCGGAGCTTTCTTT. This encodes CASSLPSGAFF.

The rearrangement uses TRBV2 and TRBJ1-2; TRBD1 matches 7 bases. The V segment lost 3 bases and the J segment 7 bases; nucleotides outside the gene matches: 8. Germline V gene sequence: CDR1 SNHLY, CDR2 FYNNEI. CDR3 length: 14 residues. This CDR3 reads CASSEGRGNGGYTF. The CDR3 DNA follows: TGTGCCAGCAGTGAGGGCAGGGGGAATGGTGGCTACACCTTC. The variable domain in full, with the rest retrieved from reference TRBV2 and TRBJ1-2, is EPEVTQTPSHQVTQMGQEVILRCVPISNHLYFYWYRQILGQKVEFLVSFYNNEISEKSEIFDDQFSVERPDGSNFTLKIRSTKLEDSAMYFCASSEGRGNGGYTFGSGTRLTVV.

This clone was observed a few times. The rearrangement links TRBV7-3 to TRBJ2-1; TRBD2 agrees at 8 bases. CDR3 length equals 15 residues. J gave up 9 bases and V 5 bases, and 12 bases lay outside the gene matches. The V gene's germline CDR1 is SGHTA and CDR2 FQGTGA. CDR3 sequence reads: CASSPPGLEGSEQFF. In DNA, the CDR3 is TGTGCCAGCAGCCCACCGGGACTAGAAGGGAGTGAGCAGTTCTTC.

The CDR3 sequence: CASSLEFLGQSDYEQYF. The CDR3 region has the DNA TGTGCCAGCAGCTTAGAATTTCTAGGACAGTCGGATTACGAGCAGTACTTC. V is TRBV7-9 and J is TRBJ2-7; a weak D match, TRBD1 (6 bases). CDR1 and CDR2 (germline): SEHNR, FQNEAQ (reference sequence). V lost 1 base to trimming and J lost 4 bases, with 20 bases between them. The CDR3 runs to 17 residues.

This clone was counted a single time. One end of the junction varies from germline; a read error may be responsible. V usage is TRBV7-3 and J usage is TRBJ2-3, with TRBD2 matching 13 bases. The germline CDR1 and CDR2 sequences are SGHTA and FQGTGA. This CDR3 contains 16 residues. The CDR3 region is CSSSRTSGGSTDTQYF. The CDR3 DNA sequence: TGTTCCAGCAGCCGGACTAGCGGGGGAAGCACAGATACGCAGTATTTT.

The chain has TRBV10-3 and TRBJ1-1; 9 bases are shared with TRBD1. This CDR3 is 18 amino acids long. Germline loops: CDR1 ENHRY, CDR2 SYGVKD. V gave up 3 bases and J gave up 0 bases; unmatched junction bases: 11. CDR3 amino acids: CAISDISQGAAMNTEAFF. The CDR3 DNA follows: TGTGCCATCAGTGATATTTCACAGGGGGCGGCCATGAACACTGAAGCTTTCTTT.

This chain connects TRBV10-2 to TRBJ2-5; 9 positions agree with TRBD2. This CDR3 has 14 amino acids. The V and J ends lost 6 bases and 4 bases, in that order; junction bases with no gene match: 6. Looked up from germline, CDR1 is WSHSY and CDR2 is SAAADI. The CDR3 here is CASRKAGGGETQYF. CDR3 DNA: TGCGCCAGCAGAAAAGCGGGGGGTGGAGAGACCCAGTACTTC.

The CDR3 region is CASSSDRLFLDNSPLHF. The CDR3 nucleotides read TGTGCCAGCAGCTCCGACAGGTTGTTCCTCGATAATTCACCCCTCCACTTT. The chain carries TRBV7-9 and TRBJ1-6; the D gene is possibly TRBD1 (6 bases). CDR1 is SEHNR, CDR2 FQNEAQ, per germline (reference sequence). V lost 4 bases and J 5 bases, leaving 18 bases between the germline ends. This CDR3 is built from 17 residues.

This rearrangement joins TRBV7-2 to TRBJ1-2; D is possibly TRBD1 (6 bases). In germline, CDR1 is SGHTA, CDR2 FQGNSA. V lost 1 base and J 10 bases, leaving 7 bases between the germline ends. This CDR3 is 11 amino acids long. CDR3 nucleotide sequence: TGTGCCAGCAGCTTAGACAGGGACTACACCTTC. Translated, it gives CASSLDRDYTF.

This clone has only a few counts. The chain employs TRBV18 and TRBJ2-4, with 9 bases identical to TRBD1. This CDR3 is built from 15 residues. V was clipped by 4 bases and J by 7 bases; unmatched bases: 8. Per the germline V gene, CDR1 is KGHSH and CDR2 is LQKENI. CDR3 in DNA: TGTGCCAGCTCACTCGGGGGACAGGGAAAGAACATTCAGTACTTC. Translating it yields CASSLGGQGKNIQYF.

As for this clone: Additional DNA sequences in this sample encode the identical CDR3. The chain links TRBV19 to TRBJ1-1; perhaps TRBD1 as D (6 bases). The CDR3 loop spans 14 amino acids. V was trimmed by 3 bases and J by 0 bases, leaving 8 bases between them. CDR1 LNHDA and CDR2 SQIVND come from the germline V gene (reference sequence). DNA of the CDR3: TGTGCCAGTAGTATTGGACAGATGAACACTGAAGCTTTCTTT. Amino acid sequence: CASSIGQMNTEAFF.

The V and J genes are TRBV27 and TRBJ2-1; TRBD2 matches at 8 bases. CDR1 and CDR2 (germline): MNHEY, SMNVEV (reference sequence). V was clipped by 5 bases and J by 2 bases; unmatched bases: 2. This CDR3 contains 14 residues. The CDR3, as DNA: TGTGCCAGCAGTCTTAGCGGGGCCTACAATGAGCAGTTCTTC. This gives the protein CASSLSGAYNEQFF.

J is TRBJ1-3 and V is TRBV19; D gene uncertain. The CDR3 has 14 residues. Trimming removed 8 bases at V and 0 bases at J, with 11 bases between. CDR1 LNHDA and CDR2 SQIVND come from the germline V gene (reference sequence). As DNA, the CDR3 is TGTGCCAGTCGACTGCCTAACTCTGGAAACACCATATATTTT. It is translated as CASRLPNSGNTIYF.

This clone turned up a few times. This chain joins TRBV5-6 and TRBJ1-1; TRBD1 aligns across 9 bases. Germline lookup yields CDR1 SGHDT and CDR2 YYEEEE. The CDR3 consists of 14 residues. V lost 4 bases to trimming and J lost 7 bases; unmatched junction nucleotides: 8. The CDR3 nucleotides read TGTGCCAGCAGCAGAGACAGGGGGTCTGTTGAAGCTTTCTTT. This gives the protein CASSRDRGSVEAFF.

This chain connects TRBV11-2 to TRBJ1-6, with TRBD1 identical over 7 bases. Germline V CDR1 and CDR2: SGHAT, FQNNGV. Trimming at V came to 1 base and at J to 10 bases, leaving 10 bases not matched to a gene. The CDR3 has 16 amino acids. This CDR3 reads CASSLAPGGTRSPLHF. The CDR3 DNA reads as TGTGCCAGCAGCTTAGCGCCAGGGGGTACCAGGTCACCCCTCCACTTT. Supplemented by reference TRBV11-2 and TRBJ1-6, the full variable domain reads EAGVAQSPRYKIIEKRQSVAFWCNPISGHATLYWYQQILGQGPKLLIQFQNNGVVDDSQLPKDRFSAERLKGVDSTLKIQPAKLEDSAVYLCASSLAPGGTRSPLHFGNGTRLTVT.

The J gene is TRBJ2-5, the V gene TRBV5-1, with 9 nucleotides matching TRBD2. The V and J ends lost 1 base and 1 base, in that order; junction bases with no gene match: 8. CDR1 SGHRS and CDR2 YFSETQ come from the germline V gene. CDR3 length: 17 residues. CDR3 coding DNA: TGCGCCAGCAGCTTGATCGGTGCTAGCGGGGTCCAAGAGACCCAGTACTTC. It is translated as CASSLIGASGVQETQYF.